The 6 T cell receptor beta chains in this list originate from one sample, sequenced in a study of neurological immune-mediated disorders. TCRdb analysed the 5' RACE reads with MiXCR anew, one entry per CDR3 protein. The sample records 30,000 to 45,000 distinct CDR3 sequences, around a tenth being singletons. Specimen: PBMCs. Every receptor here comes from a woman in her thirties with HTLV-1-associated myelopathy (HAM/TSP).

This clonotype was seen at least ten times. The gene calls are TRBV20-1 and TRBJ2-1; 8 nucleotides line up with TRBD1. CDR1 and CDR2 from the germline V gene are DFQATT and SNEGSKA (reference sequence). J was trimmed by 8 bases and V by 7 bases; bases with no gene match: 4. The CDR3 contains 11 residues. The CDR3, as DNA: TGCAGTGGCACGACAGGGGATGAGCAGTTCTTC. It yields the protein CSGTTGDEQFF.

This clonotype was seen ten or more times. The V and J genes are TRBV20-1 and TRBJ2-1; TRBD2 aligns across 14 bases. V was clipped by 5 bases and J by 6 bases; unmatched bases: 6. Germline V lookup: CDR1 DFQATT, CDR2 SNEGSKA (reference sequence). The CDR3 length is 15 residues. CDR3 in DNA: TGCAGTGCTTCCTTCGGGACTAGCGGGGGCAATGAGCAGTTCTTC. Its protein is CSASFGTSGGNEQFF.

This clonotype came up many times. The rearrangement uses TRBV5-1 and TRBJ2-1; 9 bases fit TRBD2. Germline CDR1 is SGHRS and CDR2 is YFSETQ. Trimming took 4 bases from V and 4 from J; bases not matched to a gene: 3. This CDR3 is 14 amino acids long. CDR3 loop: CASSRAGGYNEQFF. The CDR3, as DNA: TGCGCCAGCAGCAGAGCGGGGGGATACAATGAGCAGTTCTTC.

This clonotype was counted at least ten times. The chain carries TRBV6-6 and TRBJ1-2; no clear D. Trimming took 2 bases from V and 2 from J, leaving 6 bases between them. There are 13 residues in the CDR3. CDR1 is MNHNY and CDR2 is SVGAGI in the germline V gene (reference sequence). CDR3 loop: CASSYGGNYGYTF. The DNA of the CDR3 is TGTGCCAGCAGTTACGGTGGCAACTATGGCTACACCTTC.

The sample holds many counts of this clonotype. This chain uses TRBV5-5 with TRBJ2-7; 13 nucleotides align to TRBD2. The J segment lost 3 bases and the V segment lost 5 bases, leaving 5 bases of the junction unmatched. The length of the CDR3 is 15 residues. CDR1 and CDR2 from the germline V gene are SGHKS and YYEKEE (reference sequence). CDR3 protein: CASRLAGGLFYEQYF. Written as DNA, the CDR3 is TGTGCCAGCAGACTAGCGGGGGGGCTCTTCTACGAGCAGTACTTC.

This clonotype was detected ten times or more. The rearrangement joins TRBV12-3 or TRBV12-4 to TRBJ1-5; no clear D gene. There are 15 residues in the CDR3. Between the trimmed V and J ends, which lost 5 bases and 6 bases, there was a span of 17 bases. The CDR3 DNA reads as TGTGCCAGCAGTGTGAGGGAGAAAGCAGGTCAGCCCCAGCATTTT. Its protein product is CASSVREKAGQPQHF.